A selection of T cell receptor beta chains follows, all from one sample in a study of shared clonotypes between healthy human individuals. The data were produced by immunoSEQ multiplex PCR, yet TCRdb's version contains in-frame clones alone and is incomplete. The repertoire holds 760,000 or so clones, with roughly 96% as singletons. The source material was naive CD8+ T cells sorted from blood. The source of these receptors is a man aged 25 to 40 in good health. Both conserved end residues are part of each CDR3. The D gene is left open where the match is weak. Part of the rows lack a size; the others show once, few, many or a class for expanded clones.

d_gene	abundance	j_gene	v_gene	CDR3aa	CDR3nt
.	.	TRBJ1-1	TRBV7-9	CASSLGQGMDTEAFF	TGTGCCAGCAGCTTGGGGCAGGGAATGGACACTGAAGCTTTCTTT
TRBD1	.	TRBJ2-1	TRBV7-7	CASSPDRASYNEQFF	TGTGCCAGCAGCCCCGACAGGGCCTCCTACAATGAGCAGTTCTTC
.	.	TRBJ2-7	TRBV4-1	CASSQGPGMAAYEQYF	TGCGCCAGCAGCCAAGGCCCCGGGATGGCCGCCTACGAGCAGTACTTC
TRBD2	.	TRBJ2-7	TRBV4-3	CASSQTWTSGGYEQYF	TGCGCCAGCAGCCAAACCTGGACTAGCGGGGGGTACGAGCAGTACTTC
TRBD1	.	TRBJ2-5	TRBV5-5	CASRPEPGQTETQYF	TGTGCCAGCAGACCTGAACCGGGACAGACAGAGACCCAGTACTTC
.	.	TRBJ1-2	TRBV6-1	CASSEIVTGDGYTF	TGTGCCAGCAGTGAAATTGTGACGGGGGATGGCTACACCTTC
TRBD2	once	TRBJ2-1	TRBV4-1	CASSQGHIGLAGAFEQFF	TGCGCCAGCAGCCAAGGACATATCGGACTAGCGGGAGCCTTTGAGCAGTTCTTC
.	.	TRBJ1-1	TRBV6-5	CASSLLGGNTEAFF	TGTGCCAGCAGTTTATTAGGGGGGAACACTGAAGCTTTCTTT
.	.	TRBJ2-4	TRBV6-5	CASTPGVGNIQYF	TGTGCCAGCACTCCCGGGGTGGGGAACATTCAGTACTTC
TRBD2	.	TRBJ2-7	TRBV10-2	CASSLEAGEVEKQYF	TGCGCCAGCAGTTTGGAAGCGGGAGAGGTTGAAAAGCAGTACTTC
.	.	TRBJ2-7	TRBV29-1	CSVKLGTGTYEQYF	TGCAGCGTTAAACTCGGGACTGGTACCTACGAGCAGTACTTC
TRBD2	.	TRBJ2-1	TRBV7-8	CASSWGLAGVGRNEQFF	TGTGCCAGCAGCTGGGGACTAGCGGGAGTCGGCCGTAATGAGCAGTTCTTC
TRBD1	.	TRBJ1-1	TRBV6-5	CASTSQGQPEAFF	TGTGCCAGCACCTCTCAGGGACAGCCTGAAGCTTTCTTT
.	.	TRBJ2-1	TRBV7-9	CASSPTEGLYNEQFF	TGTGCCAGCAGCCCAACGGAGGGGCTCTACAATGAGCAGTTCTTC
.	.	TRBJ2-7	TRBV28	CASSLDRGISYEQYF	TGTGCCAGCAGTTTAGACAGAGGAATATCCTACGAGCAGTACTTC
TRBD1	.	TRBJ2-7	TRBV4-1	CASSQDDGTGSLGQYF	TGCGCCAGCAGCCAAGATGACGGGACAGGGTCTTTAGGGCAGTACTTC
.	.	TRBJ2-5	TRBV6-5	CASRGGETQYF	TGTGCCAGCAGAGGTGGGGAGACCCAGTACTTC
.	.	TRBJ1-1	TRBV10-3	CAISERRAGLNTEAFF	TGTGCCATCAGTGAGAGGCGCGCGGGACTGAACACTGAAGCTTTCTTT
TRBD1	once	TRBJ2-7	TRBV11-2	CASSLGQTYEQYF	TGTGCCAGCAGCCTGGGACAGACCTACGAGCAGTACTTC
.	.	TRBJ1-2	TRBV27	CASKPGGGLSVYGYTF	TGTGCCAGCAAGCCCGGAGGGGGGCTCTCAGTCTATGGCTACACCTTC
TRBD1	.	TRBJ2-7	TRBV11-2	CASRLGQGATYEQYF	TGTGCCAGCAGACTCGGACAGGGGGCTACCTACGAGCAGTACTTC